This paragraph covers one T cell receptor beta chain sequence. The data were obtained in a study of blood T cell repertoires in COVID-19. Clones were read by immunoSEQ multiplex PCR, and TCRdb kept only the in-frame ones, dropping some. In the table there are about 89,000 clones, about 78% of which are singletons. The CDR3 sequence is 15 residues long. In germline, CDR1 is MNHEY, CDR2 SVGEGT. Trimming took 6 bases from V and 1 from J, leaving 12 bases between them. Sequences were obtained from peripheral blood. This rearrangement joins TRBV6-2 or TRBV6-3 to TRBJ1-4; D remains ambiguous. The TCR comes from a woman of 80 years or more with acute or convalescent COVID-19. Written as DNA, the CDR3 is TGTGCCAGCAGCTCGGGAGGTCGAACTAATGAAAAACTGTTTTTT. It codes for CASSSGGRTNEKLFF.